This TCR beta chain was recovered during a study of multiple sclerosis patients with progressive multifocal leukoencephalopathy (dated by TCRdb to the late 2010s). At the level of the whole study: Peripheral T and B cells were examined in MS patients who developed PML (4 under natalizumab, 1 after alemtuzumab) and in treated patients who did not develop PML. A couple of patients on natalizumab who later developed PML were tracked over time from before therapy, through 6 and 12 months, up to PML onset. The goal was to find JC virus-specific or public T-cell expansions that arose at the time of PML onset.

In the paper's terms, the time point label means: time of PML onset. Explained via the paper, the treatment or condition label denotes: on natalizumab therapy at sampling. PML diagnosis was based on clinical and MRI findings and was confirmed by detection of JC virus DNA in cerebrospinal fluid. Among the natalizumab-treated patients, PML showed up after anywhere between roughly 15 and 56 months of natalizumab therapy. Every listed patient had received interferon beta before, and every PML patient was female. T3 blood samples were collected at the time of PML onset. Isolation of peripheral blood mononuclear cells was performed by Ficoll-Hypaque density gradient centrifugation. This clone was counted between two and nine times. It has no known antigen specificity. No base qualities exist here, and no much larger clone lies one base off it. General study outcomes and caveats: When PML developed, no shared TRBV or TRBJ gene usage and no preferred TRBV-TRBJ pairings were found. Lower normalized Shannon entropy suggested less diverse TRB repertoires in most PML patients, whereas the natalizumab-treated controls showed values near 1. Only PML patients had TRB clones above 0.5% frequency, but the clones expanded at PML onset were already present before and during natalizumab therapy. The analysis covered only peripheral blood, although cerebrospinal fluid or brain lymphocytes might be more informative for natalizumab-associated PML. Given the small, descriptive cohort, it remained unclear whether the study findings reflect JC virus infection or general immunocompromise.

Inclusive of the bounding cysteine and phenylalanine, the CDR3 is 12 residues long. Only the CDR3 DNA is retained, 36 bases long and in frame from the first base. Trimming removed 5 bases from V and 6 bases from J, leaving 10 bases between the germline ends. Sequences LNHDA (CDR1) and SQIVND (CDR2) are obtained from the germline V gene (reference sequence). Amplification of TRB CDR3 regions from genomic DNA was performed at survey-level depth using the immunoSEQ two-step multiplex PCR. Synthetic inline TR CDR3 controls covering all V-J pairings were spiked into each PCR to estimate template counts and remove amplification bias. Reads went through processing to reduce amplification and sequencing bias, and quantification was done against synthetic TR CDR3 analogs. The original pipeline was this. In ImmunoSEQ Analyzer, raw data were processed so that out-of-frame sequences and CDR3s with stop codons were removed, with gene names following IMGT nomenclature. Repertoire diversity was summarized as normalized Shannon entropy, defined as 1 minus Pielou's evenness. TRB sequences were treated as identical only when sharing V gene, J gene and CDR3. Public PML clonotypes were CDR3s found in two or more PML-onset samples but not found earlier, in controls, or in public databases. Positional CDR3 amino acid composition was analyzed in Skylign with the observed count method. TCRdb limited this immuneACCESS table to in-frame rearrangements with V and J called. A share of clones is missing; checked studies link under half to unresolved V genes, and the rest is unexplained. For V, J and clone size, that table is used; D and trimming come from the DNA. This sample is represented by under 35,000 clones; roughly 86% of them were singletons. About 6.1% of the sample comes from the top ten.

The sequence joins TRBV19 to TRBJ1-1; TRBD1 is perhaps the D gene, given 5 matching bases. This TCR derives from a woman in her forties with progressive multifocal leukoencephalopathy. The starting material was PBMCs, obtained from a patient treated with natalizumab. The CDR3 reads CASSARVAEAFF. The base sequence is TGTGCCAGTAGTGCCAGGGTCGCTGAAGCTTTCTTT.